This T cell receptor (beta chain) was sequenced during a study of blood T cell repertoires in COVID-19. Study in general: Acute and convalescent COVID-19 samples came from the United States, Italy and Spain. In each case, the material was cDNA or gDNA derived from T cells, B-cell-depleted T cells, or PBMCs.

As originally analysed: Amplifying reference gene primers gave estimates of nucleated cell counts. Generated by immunoSEQ multiplex PCR, the TCRdb table keeps only in-frame clones and is missing some. That table is the source of V, J and clone size, and D and trimming were worked out from the DNA. The repertoire includes 120,000 or so clones, 88% of them detected once, and less than 2% sits in the top ten. The CDR3 loop spans 16 amino acids. Trimming took 5 bases from V and 5 from J; bases not matched to a gene: 10. Germline loops: CDR1 SQVTM, CDR2 ANQGSEA. This receptor was identified in a human donor in a cohort sampled during active COVID-19. Sequenced input: peripheral blood. The chain is built from TRBV29-1 and TRBJ2-1; TRBD1 matches at 12 bases. The CDR3 region has the DNA TGCAGCGTTTCTGGGACAGGGGGCGCGACGGACAATGAGCAGTTCTTC. It specifies CSVSGTGGATDNEQFF.